The 21 T cell receptor beta chains reported below all come from one sample, sequenced in a study of beta chain features in type 1 diabetes. The study reverse transcribed the entire isolated RNA, so it sequenced expressed TCRB transcripts. Libraries were prepared by immunoSEQ multiplex PCR; TCRdb keeps only in-frame clonotypes and omits some of them. The sample holds roughly 350,000 clones; roughly 9.6% are singletons and the top ten take about 0.015%. Sequenced input: naive CD4+ T cells from blood. These receptors all come from a woman aged 25 to 45 in good health.

V and J are TRBV6-1 and TRBJ1-1; D possibly corresponds to TRBD1 (6 bases). The CDR3 runs to 18 residues. Germline V lookup: CDR1 MNHNS, CDR2 SASEGT. The germline V and J ends were trimmed by 4 bases and 1 base, with 22 bases remaining between them. The DNA for the CDR3 is TGTGCCAGCAGTGGGTTTTACAGGGCGCTGGCGTCGAACACTGAAGCTTTCTTT. This gives the protein CASSGFYRALASNTEAFF.

The rearrangement uses TRBV5-4 and TRBJ2-5; 9 nucleotides align to TRBD1. After removal of 3 bases from V and 5 bases from J, the junction contained 5 bases not matched to a gene. CDR3 length equals 14 residues. CDR1 and CDR2 from the germline V gene are SGHNT and YYREEE (reference sequence). CDR3 protein: CASSSGQGGETQYF. The CDR3 nucleotides read TGTGCCAGCAGCTCGGGACAGGGAGGGGAGACCCAGTACTTC. Using reference TRBV5-4 and TRBJ2-5 for the parts outside the CDR3, the full variable domain is ETGVTQSPTHLIKTRGQQVTLRCSSQSGHNTVSWYQQALGQGPQFIFQYYREEENGRGNFPPRFSGLQFPNYSSELNVNALELDDSALYLCASSSGQGGETQYFGPGTRLLVL.

The chain combines TRBV6-6 with TRBJ2-1; 14 bases map to TRBD2. Germline assignment: CDR1 MNHNY and CDR2 SVGAGI (reference sequence). The CDR3 extends over 15 amino acids. Germline trimming cut 6 bases from V and 9 bases from J; bases unmatched to any gene: 7. CDR3 in DNA: TGTGCCAGCAGCCCGGGACTAGCGGGAGTAGGTGAGCAGTTCTTC. Its protein is CASSPGLAGVGEQFF.

The rearrangement uses TRBV7-8 and TRBJ2-5; no firm D call. The CDR3 has 14 amino acids. Germline-derived CDR1 and CDR2 are SGHVS and FQNEAQ. V was pared by 1 base and J by 4 bases, with 10 bases between. DNA of the CDR3: TGTGCCAGCAGCTTAGGATTTGACTCAGAGACCCAGTACTTC. It yields the protein CASSLGFDSETQYF.

This clone was seen a handful of times. The rearrangement links TRBV19 to TRBJ1-5; no firm D call. V shed 6 bases and J shed 1 base, with 10 bases lying between them. Germline CDR1 is LNHDA and CDR2 is SQIVND (reference sequence). The CDR3 runs to 14 residues. The CDR3 DNA sequence: TGTGCCAGTAGGGAGGGAGGGAGCAATCAGCCCCAGCATTTT. It translates to CASREGGSNQPQHF. Drawing the rest from reference TRBV19 and TRBJ1-5, the complete variable domain is DGGITQSPKYLFRKEGQNVTLSCEQNLNHDAMYWYRQDPGQGLRLIYYSQIVNDFQKGDIAEGYSVSREKKESFPLTVTSAQKNPTAFYLCASREGGSNQPQHFGDGTRLSIL.

This clone has more than one count but fewer than ten. V usage is TRBV14 and J usage is TRBJ1-1, with 9 bases matching TRBD1. The CDR3 contains 16 residues. Germline V CDR1 and CDR2: SGHDN, FVKESK. Germline trimming cut 2 bases from V and 1 base from J; bases unmatched to any gene: 5. In DNA, the CDR3 is TGTGCCAGCAGCCAATTAACAGGGGGCTGGAACACTGAAGCTTTCTTT. Protein: CASSQLTGGWNTEAFF.

The genes are TRBV29-1 and TRBJ2-2, with D unresolved. Germline V CDR1 and CDR2: SQVTM, ANQGSEA. The ends were cut back, 3 bases at V and 2 bases at J, with 7 bases in the middle. The length of the CDR3 is 13 residues. In DNA, the CDR3 is TGCAGCGTTGACACAGCTAACACCGGGGAGCTGTTTTTT. It codes for CSVDTANTGELFF.

This chain uses TRBV5-6 with TRBJ2-5; tentatively, D is TRBD2 (5 bases). The CDR3 totals 12 residues. Trimming stripped 0 bases from V and 9 bases from J, with 9 bases between. Germline V gene lookup returns CDR1 SGHDT and CDR2 YYEEEE. Written as DNA, the CDR3 is TGTGCCAGCAGCTTGGCCTCGGAGGCCCAGTACTTC. Translating gives CASSLASEAQYF.

The genes are TRBV4-3 and TRBJ2-1; 10 nucleotides line up with TRBD2. With V trimmed by 2 bases and J by 6 bases, 7 bases remained unmatched. This CDR3 is 16 amino acids long. CDR1 and CDR2 (germline): LGHNA, YSLEER. The CDR3 loop reads CASSQIVASGSNEQFF. In DNA form, the CDR3 reads TGCGCCAGCAGCCAAATTGTCGCTAGCGGGAGCAATGAGCAGTTCTTC.

There are a few counts of this clone. The chain combines TRBV7-3 with TRBJ2-5; D might be TRBD2 (5 bases). Germline V lookup: CDR1 SGHTA, CDR2 FQGTGA. The CDR3 has 13 residues. Deletions cut 2 bases from V and 6 bases from J, with 10 bases between. The CDR3 nucleotides read TGTGCCAGCAGCTTAGCACCCGGGAAGACCCAGTACTTC. Translation: CASSLAPGKTQYF.

Only a few counts were recorded for this clone. This chain joins TRBV19 and TRBJ2-5; D ambiguous. The CDR3 sequence is 13 residues long. CDR1 and CDR2 from the germline V gene are LNHDA and SQIVND (reference sequence). Trimming stripped 1 base from V and 5 bases from J, with 8 bases between. The CDR3 region is CASSIAVRETQYF. CDR3 in DNA: TGTGCCAGTAGTATAGCCGTGAGGGAGACCCAGTACTTC. Filled out from reference TRBV19 and TRBJ2-5, the complete variable domain reads DGGITQSPKYLFRKEGQNVTLSCEQNLNHDAMYWYRQDPGQGLRLIYYSQIVNDFQKGDIAEGYSVSREKKESFPLTVTSAQKNPTAFYLCASSIAVRETQYFGPGTRLLVL.

The J gene is TRBJ2-7, the V gene TRBV28; TRBD1 aligns across 8 bases. V lost 7 bases, J lost 2 bases, and 10 bases stayed unmatched. Germline CDR1 and CDR2: MDHEN and SYDVKM. The length of the CDR3 is 15 residues. The CDR3 here is CASNPTGTGTYEQYF. CDR3 sequence (DNA): TGTGCCAGCAACCCAACCGGGACAGGAACCTACGAGCAGTACTTC.

The V and J genes are TRBV14 and TRBJ1-2; D is undetermined. The CDR3 has 12 amino acids. The ends were cut back, 5 bases at V and 1 base at J, with 5 bases in the middle. Germline assignment: CDR1 SGHDN and CDR2 FVKESK. The chain's CDR3 is CASSAFNYGYTF. In DNA form, the CDR3 reads TGTGCCAGCAGCGCGTTTAACTATGGCTACACCTTC.

This clone was counted between two and nine times. This chain links TRBV29-1 with TRBJ2-7, with D possibly matching TRBD1 (6 bases). The CDR3 is 14 amino acids. Germline V lookup: CDR1 SQVTM, CDR2 ANQGSEA. V was pared by 7 bases and J by 3 bases, with 19 bases between. The CDR3 region has the DNA TGCAGCGGGAGTCCGGGACACGAGGGCTACGAGCAGTACTTC. It specifies CSGSPGHEGYEQYF.

The V call is TRBV14, the J call TRBJ2-2, with D perhaps matching TRBD1 (6 bases). The CDR3 has 14 amino acids. Between the trimmed V and J ends, which lost 2 bases and 4 bases, there was a span of 8 bases. Germline V gene data show CDR1 as SGHDN and CDR2 as FVKESK. CDR3 sequence: CASSQTGFTGELFF. CDR3 coding DNA: TGTGCCAGCAGCCAAACAGGGTTCACCGGGGAGCTGTTTTTT.

V is TRBV28 and J is TRBJ1-3; tentative D call: TRBD1 (5 bases). Germline values: CDR1 MDHEN, CDR2 SYDVKM. Trimming took 6 bases from V and 4 from J, leaving 13 bases between them. The CDR3 runs to 14 residues. The CDR3: CASSPTADGNTIYF. The CDR3 bases are TGTGCCAGCAGCCCGACAGCTGACGGAAACACCATATATTTT.

This clone was seen more than once but under ten times. The chain carries TRBV28 and TRBJ2-6; D may be TRBD1 (5 bases). Per germline, CDR1 MDHEN and CDR2 SYDVKM. Trimming pared 4 bases from V and 1 base from J, leaving 11 bases between. The CDR3 is 16 residues long. The CDR3 nucleotides read TGTGCCAGCAGTTCTACTGCAGGGTCTGGGGCCAACGTCCTGACTTTC. Translating gives CASSSTAGSGANVLTF. The full variable domain, its missing parts supplied by reference TRBV28 and TRBJ2-6, is DVKVTQSSRYLVKRTGEKVFLECVQDMDHENMFWYRQDPGLGLRLIYFSYDVKMKEKGDIPEGYSVSREKKERFSLILESASTNQTSMYLCASSSTAGSGANVLTFGAGSRLTVL.

This clone was counted between two and nine times. The chain combines TRBV18 with TRBJ2-7, with D perhaps TRBD2 (6 bases). Trimming cost V 3 bases and J 1 base, with 13 bases left between them. CDR3 length: 15 amino acids. The germline CDR1 and CDR2 sequences are KGHSH and LQKENI. DNA of the CDR3: TGTGCCAGCTCACCCCGGGGGACTGGGTCCTACGAGCAGTACTTC. It encodes CASSPRGTGSYEQYF.

The chain is built from TRBV9 and TRBJ1-1; D gene uncertain. V lost 2 bases and J lost 1, with 9 bases in between. The CDR3 loop spans 14 amino acids. From germline, CDR1 is SGDLS and CDR2 YYNGEE. The CDR3 DNA is TGTGCCAGCAGCGTTCGGGGTCAGAACACTGAAGCTTTCTTT. It codes for CASSVRGQNTEAFF.

The chain combines TRBV2 with TRBJ2-1; TRBD2 matches 7 bases. Germline V gene data show CDR1 as SNHLY and CDR2 as FYNNEI. The trim removed 5 bases at V and 5 bases at J, leaving 6 bases unmatched. The CDR3 covers 14 residues. This CDR3 reads CASSSSGINNEQFF. CDR3 nucleotide sequence: TGTGCCAGCAGTTCCAGCGGGATAAACAATGAGCAGTTCTTC. The complete variable domain, with remaining parts taken from reference TRBV2 and TRBJ2-1, reads EPEVTQTPSHQVTQMGQEVILRCVPISNHLYFYWYRQILGQKVEFLVSFYNNEISEKSEIFDDQFSVERPDGSNFTLKIRSTKLEDSAMYFCASSSSGINNEQFFGPGTRLTVL.

In this sample, this clone turned up a few times. The chain couples TRBV11-2 to TRBJ2-7, with a possible D match to TRBD2 (5 bases). V gave up 0 bases and J gave up 1 base, with 10 bases separating them. The CDR3 length is 15 residues. The germline CDR1 and CDR2 sequences are SGHAT and FQNNGV. The CDR3 DNA sequence: TGTGCCAGCAGCTTAGATCTCGGGAATTCCTACGAGCAGTACTTC. This encodes CASSLDLGNSYEQYF.